This T cell receptor beta chain came from a study of CD8 T cells in Susac syndrome (dated by TCRdb to between 2018 and 2020). About the investigation overall: Whether CD8+ T cell activation and differentiation in Susac syndrome was antigen driven was tested using repertoire sequencing. Broader findings and caveats from the paper: The study acknowledged that relatively few individuals were included in the TCR sequencing and HLA analysis.

Trimming accounts for 0 bases at V and 9 bases at J, while the number of junction bases matched to no gene is 2. The CDR1 and CDR2 encoded by the germline V gene (reference sequence) are LNHNV and YYDKDF. The CDR3 runs 13 amino acids, cysteine and phenylalanine included. Kept here is only the CDR3 DNA, which spans 39 bases and is read in frame from base 1. RNA was extracted using the RNeasy kit, and 0.5 to 1 microgram was reverse transcribed with random hexamers. The immunoSEQ multiplex PCR assay, covering 54 Vbeta and 13 Jbeta segments, was used to amplify TCR beta CDR3 regions. PCR amplification bias was corrected by using a synthetic template baseline for primer optimization and computational correction. The original pipeline was this. Reads were annotated to V, D and J genes according to IMGT and were analyzed with immunoSEQ Analyzer, with only productive sequences retained. Clonality was computed as one minus Shannon entropy normalized by log2 of the number of productive unique sequences. Public and private clones were assessed among the 100 most prevalent clones of each patient and control. Susac-specific clones were defined as absent from healthy and MS cohorts, approximately 1,000 published viral clones and other ImmuneACCESS disease sequences. In-frame beta chains were kept once TCRdb had trimmed the public reads at Q25 with fastp and called clones with MiXCR. Every CDR3 protein is listed once, alongside the most common genes and DNA of its rows. TCRdb assigned the V and J calls; the authors' analysis was not used. In this sample the table shows about 140,000 distinct CDR3 sequences, approximately 95% of which occur a single time. The ten largest clonotypes hold around 0.12% of the sample.

Peripheral blood CD8+ and CD4+ T cells from healthy donors, Susac syndrome patients and multiple sclerosis patients were profiled by high-throughput TCR beta sequencing. The multiple sclerosis controls were treatment-naive patients whose relapsing-remitting disease, either stable or active, fulfilled the revised McDonald criteria. Bulk CD8+ and CD4+ T cells were purified magnetically by negative isolation, whereas CD8+ TEMRA cells were enriched by FACS. Blood was drawn into EDTA tubes, processed within 24 hours, and PBMCs were isolated by density gradient centrifugation. PBMCs intended for TCR sequencing were cryopreserved in liquid nitrogen and thawed later in a water bath at 37 degrees C. The sorted or isolated CD4+, CD8+ and CD8+ TEMRA cells reached a purity of at least 90%. Turning to this clonotype: Its recognized antigen is unknown. No base qualities exist here, and no much larger clone lies one base off it.

Sequences were obtained from CD4+ T cells from PBMCs. The rearranged chain carries TRBV15 and TRBJ2-1, with 7 central nucleotides matching TRBD1. The TCR sequence derives from a human donor with multiple sclerosis. For the CDR3, the sequence is CATSREWDSEQFF. Read as DNA, the sequence is TGTGCCACCAGCAGAGAATGGGACAGTGAGCAGTTCTTC.